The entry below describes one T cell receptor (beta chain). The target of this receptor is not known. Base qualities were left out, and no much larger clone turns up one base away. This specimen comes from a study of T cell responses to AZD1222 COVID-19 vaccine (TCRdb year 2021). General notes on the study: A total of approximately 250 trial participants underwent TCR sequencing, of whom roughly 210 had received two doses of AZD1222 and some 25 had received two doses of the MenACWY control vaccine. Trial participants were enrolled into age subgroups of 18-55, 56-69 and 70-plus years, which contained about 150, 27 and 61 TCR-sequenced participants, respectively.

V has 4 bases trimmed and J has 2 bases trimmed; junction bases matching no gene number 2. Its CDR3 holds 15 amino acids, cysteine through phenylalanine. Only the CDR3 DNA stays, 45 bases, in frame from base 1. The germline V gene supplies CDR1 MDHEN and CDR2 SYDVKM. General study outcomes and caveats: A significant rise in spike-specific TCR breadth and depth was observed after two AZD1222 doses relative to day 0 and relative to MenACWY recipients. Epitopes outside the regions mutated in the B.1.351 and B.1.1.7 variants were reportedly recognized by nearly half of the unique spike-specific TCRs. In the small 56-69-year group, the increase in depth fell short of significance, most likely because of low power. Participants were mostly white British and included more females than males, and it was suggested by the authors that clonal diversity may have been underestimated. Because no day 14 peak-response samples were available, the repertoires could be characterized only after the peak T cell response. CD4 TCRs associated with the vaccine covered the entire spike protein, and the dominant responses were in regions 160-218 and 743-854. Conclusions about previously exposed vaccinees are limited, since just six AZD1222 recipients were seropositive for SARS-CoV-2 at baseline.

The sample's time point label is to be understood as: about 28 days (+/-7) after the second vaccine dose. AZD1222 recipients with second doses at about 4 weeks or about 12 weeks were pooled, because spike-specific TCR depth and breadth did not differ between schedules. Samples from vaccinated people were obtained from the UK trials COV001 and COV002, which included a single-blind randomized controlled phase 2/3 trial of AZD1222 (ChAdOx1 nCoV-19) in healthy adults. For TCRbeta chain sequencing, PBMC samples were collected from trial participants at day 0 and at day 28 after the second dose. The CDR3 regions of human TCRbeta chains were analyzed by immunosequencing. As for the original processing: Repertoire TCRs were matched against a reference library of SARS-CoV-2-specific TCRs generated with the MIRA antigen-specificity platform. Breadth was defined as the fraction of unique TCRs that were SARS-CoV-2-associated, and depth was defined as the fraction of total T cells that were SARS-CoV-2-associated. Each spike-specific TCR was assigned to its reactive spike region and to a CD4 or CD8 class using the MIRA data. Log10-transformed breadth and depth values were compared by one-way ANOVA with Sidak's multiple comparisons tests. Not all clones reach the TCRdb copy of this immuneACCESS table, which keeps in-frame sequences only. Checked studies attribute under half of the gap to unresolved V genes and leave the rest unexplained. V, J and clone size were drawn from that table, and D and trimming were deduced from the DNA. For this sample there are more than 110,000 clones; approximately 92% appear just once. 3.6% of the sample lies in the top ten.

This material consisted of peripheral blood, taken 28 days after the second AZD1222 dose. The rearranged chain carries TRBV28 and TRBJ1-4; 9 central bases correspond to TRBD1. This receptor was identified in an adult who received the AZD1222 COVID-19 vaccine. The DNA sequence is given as TGTGCCAGCAGTTATGACAGGGGGACTAATGAAAAACTGTTTTTT. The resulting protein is CASSYDRGTNEKLFF.